This T cell receptor (beta chain) was sequenced during a study of blood T cell repertoires in COVID-19. Study-wide context: Acute-phase and convalescent COVID-19 samples originated in the United States, Italy and Spain.

The method was immunoSEQ multiplex PCR; TCRdb's version includes in-frame clones alone and lacks a portion of them. The sample lists fewer than 250,000 clones; 80% to 90% were seen once. Per the germline V gene, CDR1 is GTSNPN and CDR2 is SVGIG (reference sequence). V shed 2 bases and J 5 bases; nucleotides not matched to a gene: 2. This CDR3 is 13 amino acids long. The chain recombines TRBV30 with TRBJ1-5, with 8 bases identical to TRBD1. The specimen was PBMCs or T cells enriched from blood (not recorded which). This TCR was recovered from a woman aged 45-65 years with acute COVID-19. The CDR3 DNA follows: TGTGCCTGGAGTCAGGGGGCTCATCAGCCCCAGCATTTT. Its translation: CAWSQGAHQPQHF.